Below, 9 T cell receptor beta chains from the same sample are listed, as sequenced in a study of shared clonotypes between healthy human individuals. Terminally differentiated effector memory CD45RA+ cells were left out of the naive CD8 fraction, which was CD45RO-negative and positively selected for CCR7. Measured with immunoSEQ multiplex PCR; TCRdb has only the in-frame clones, and not every one. The table lists about 2.1 million clones, 80% to 95% of them singletons. Sequenced: naive CD8+ T cells from PBMCs. These TCRs come from a man between 18 and 35 years old in good health. Some clones in this sample may be carry-over from other donors' samples.

This chain joins TRBV7-9 and TRBJ1-1; 8 nucleotides line up with TRBD1. Germline loops: CDR1 SEHNR, CDR2 FQNEAQ (reference sequence). The CDR3 runs 16 residues. Trimming removed 4 bases from V and 1 base from J; junction bases left unmatched: 8. The CDR3 reads CASSSNRTGPNTEAFF. Written as DNA, the CDR3 is TGTGCCAGCAGCTCTAATCGGACAGGGCCGAACACTGAAGCTTTCTTT.

The chain employs TRBV9 and TRBJ2-3, with D perhaps matching TRBD2 (6 bases). The germline V gene encodes CDR1 SGDLS and CDR2 YYNGEE. The CDR3 extends over 16 amino acids. Trimming took off 4 bases at V and 0 bases at J, with 15 bases between the two ends. The CDR3 here is CASSPSEGTSTDTQYF. CDR3 coding DNA: TGTGCCAGCAGCCCGTCGGAGGGGACTAGCACAGATACGCAGTATTTT. Full variable domain (outside the CDR3, taken from reference TRBV9 and TRBJ2-3): DSGVTQTPKHLITATGQRVTLRCSPRSGDLSVYWYQQSLDQGLQFLIQYYNGEERAKGNILERFSAQQFPDLHSELNLSSLELGDSALYFCASSPSEGTSTDTQYFGPGTRLTVL.

This chain uses TRBV27 with TRBJ2-7; no clear D gene. V lost 6 bases, J lost 6 bases, and 18 bases lay in between. CDR3 length equals 14 residues. The germline V gene has CDR1 MNHEY and CDR2 SMNVEV (reference sequence). This CDR3 is CASRPTPRLSEQYF. DNA of the CDR3: TGTGCCAGCAGACCTACCCCCCGATTGAGCGAGCAGTACTTC.

The chain carries TRBV19 and TRBJ2-5, with 12 bases identical to TRBD2. The CDR3 loop spans 16 amino acids. The germline V gene has CDR1 LNHDA and CDR2 SQIVND (reference sequence). J gave up 4 bases and V 3 bases, and 6 bases lay outside the gene matches. The CDR3: CASSISSGRAVETQYF. In DNA, the CDR3 is TGTGCCAGTAGTATCTCTAGCGGGAGGGCCGTAGAGACCCAGTACTTC.

Turning to this clone: The junction shows a germline mismatch at one end, possibly a read error. This chain links TRBV6-1 with TRBJ2-7; TRBD2 matches 7 bases. Looked up from germline, CDR1 is MNHNS and CDR2 is SASEGT. This CDR3 has 16 residues. Written as DNA, the CDR3 is TGTGCCATCAGTGAGGTGGCTAGCGGTCTCACCTACGAGCAGTACTTC. It is translated as CAISEVASGLTYEQYF.

V gene TRBV27 combines with J gene TRBJ2-7; possibly TRBD1 for D (6 bases). In germline, CDR1 is MNHEY, CDR2 SMNVEV (reference sequence). Trimming took 4 bases from V and 0 from J, leaving 10 bases between them. The CDR3 covers 14 residues. The DNA for the CDR3 is TGTGCCAGCAGTTGGCTGGGGGCCTCCTACGAGCAGTACTTC. Translated, it gives CASSWLGASYEQYF.

The rearrangement joins TRBV2 to TRBJ2-1, with 8 bases aligning to TRBD1. CDR3 length: 15 residues. V trimming: 6 bases; J trimming: 1 base; junction bases outside the gene matches: 5. Germline assignment: CDR1 SNHLY and CDR2 FYNNEI. CDR3 residues: CASSPDRESYNEQFF. The CDR3 bases are TGTGCCAGCAGCCCGGACAGGGAGTCCTACAATGAGCAGTTCTTC.

V gene TRBV4-3 combines with J gene TRBJ2-1; 8 bases match TRBD2. The CDR3 is 17 amino acids. Per the germline V gene, CDR1 is LGHNA and CDR2 is YSLEER. After removal of 1 base from V and 2 bases from J, the junction contained 7 bases not matched to a gene. As DNA, the CDR3 is TGCGCCAGCAGCCAAGGGCTCCGGGGGGGTACCTACAATGAGCAGTTCTTC. It codes for CASSQGLRGGTYNEQFF.

The chain recombines TRBV27 with TRBJ2-7; TRBD1 aligns across 8 bases. V was pared by 6 bases and J by 0 bases, with 7 bases of the junction left unmatched. CDR3 length: 15 residues. Germline loops: CDR1 MNHEY, CDR2 SMNVEV (reference sequence). CDR3 coding DNA: TGTGCCAGCAGGGGGACAGGAAGTTCCTCCTACGAGCAGTACTTC. Protein sequence: CASRGTGSSSYEQYF.